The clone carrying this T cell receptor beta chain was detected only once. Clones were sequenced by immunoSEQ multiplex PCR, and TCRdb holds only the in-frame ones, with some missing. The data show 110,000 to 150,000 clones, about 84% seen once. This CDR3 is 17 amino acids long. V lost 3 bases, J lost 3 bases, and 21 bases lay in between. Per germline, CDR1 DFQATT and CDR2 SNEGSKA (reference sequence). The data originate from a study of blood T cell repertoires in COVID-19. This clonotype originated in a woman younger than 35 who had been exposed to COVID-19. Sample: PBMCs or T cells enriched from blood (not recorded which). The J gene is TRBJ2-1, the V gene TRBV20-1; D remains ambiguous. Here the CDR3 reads CSASRLYGPPSYNEQFF. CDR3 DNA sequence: TGCAGTGCTAGTCGCCTCTACGGCCCGCCTAGCTACAATGAGCAGTTCTTC.